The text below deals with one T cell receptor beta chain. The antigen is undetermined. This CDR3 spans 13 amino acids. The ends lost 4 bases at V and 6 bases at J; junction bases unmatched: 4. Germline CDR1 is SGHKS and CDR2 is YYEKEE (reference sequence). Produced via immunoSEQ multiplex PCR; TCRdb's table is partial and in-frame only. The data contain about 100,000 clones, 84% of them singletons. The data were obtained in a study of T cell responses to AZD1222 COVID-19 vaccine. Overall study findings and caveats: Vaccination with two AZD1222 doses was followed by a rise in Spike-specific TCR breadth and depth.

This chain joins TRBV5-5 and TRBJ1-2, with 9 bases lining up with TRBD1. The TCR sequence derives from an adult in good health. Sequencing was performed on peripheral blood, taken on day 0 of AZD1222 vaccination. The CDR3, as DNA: TGTGCCAGCAGCCTGGGACAGGGAGATGGCTACACCTTC. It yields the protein CASSLGQGDGYTF.